Reported below is one T cell receptor (beta chain). Its antigen is not yet known. Qualities for individual bases were not recorded, and no much larger clone is one base off. This sample also contains other DNA sequences that code for the same CDR3. This sample was taken from a study of shared clonotypes between healthy human individuals (dated by TCRdb to between 2020 and 2021). At the level of the whole study: The cohort included a few men and a couple of women between 18 and 49 years of age. For each donor, three plates each were used for CD4 naive and CD4 memory, two plates were used for CD8 naive, and one plate was used for CD8 memory. To estimate repertoire size and how much clonotype sharing occurs between individuals, the study deeply sequenced the blood TCR repertoires of about 5 healthy adults. Libraries were prepared and TCR repertoires were sequenced by different laboratories using diverse techniques, in order to increase sequencing depth and limit assay-specific biases. Each donor's leukapheresis produced roughly between roughly 0.85 and 9 billion PBMCs. What the work shows at the level of the full study, not this receptor alone: Even with the large sequencing depth, rarefaction of the sorted-subset datasets indicated that sequencing was incomplete. Clonotypes shared by all four sorted-subset donors showed higher generation probabilities than non-shared clonotypes. Only blood was sampled, and tissue TCR repertoires likely differ from those in blood. Larger estimated clonotype richness was generally found for naive subsets than for memory subsets. Across a few donors, roughly 5.4% of naive CD4, around 3.5% of naive CD8, approximately 2.5% of memory CD4, and approximately 0.4% of memory CD8 clonotypes were shared. Because the study included a small number of donors, the genetic and exposure-history diversity represented was limited. Based on pairwise subsampling, the degree of clonotype sharing among donors was expected to be affected by sequencing depth.

TCR CDR3 regions were amplified from genomic DNA by multiplex PCR using the deep immunoSEQ assay. Genomic DNA extracted from each cell subset was distributed evenly over all wells of several immunoSEQ 96-well plates, and each plate served as one replicate. For sorted subsets, each replicate PCR was loaded with approximately 0.2 ug genomic DNA, equivalent to approximately 27,000 T cell genomes. The purified libraries were quantified using a Qubit 3.0 fluorometer, sized with a Bioanalyzer 2100, and then quantified again using the KAPA Library Quantification kit. Each immunoSEQ 96-well plate was sequenced on its own single-read 150-cycle Illumina NextSeq 550 flow cell. Processing in the source paper ran as follows. The immunoSEQ output contained only junctional sequences without quality scores, so filtering could not match that applied to full-length reads. Sequences were annotated with PyIR, a Python wrapper for IgBLAST v1.9, using IMGT germline references to assign V/J genes and CDR3. Reads were filtered out if the reads had weak V/J assignments (E-value above 1e-6), no CDR3, stop codons, out-of-frame junctions, or ambiguous translated residues. A V3J clonotype was defined by an identical inferred V gene, J gene, and CDR3 amino acid sequence. The percentage overlap between two repertoires was calculated by dividing the number of shared unique clonotypes by the size of the smaller repertoire. Three approaches were used to assess repertoire richness: RTK rarefaction, the Chao1 estimator, and Recon v2.1 estimates of unobserved clonotypes. Generation probabilities were computed with OLGA for all TCRbeta clonotypes obtained by the gDNA method from four donors. Entries here come from immuneACCESS through TCRdb and include only in-frame sequences with V and J called. Some clones fail to appear in such tables; in the studies checked, an unresolved V gene covers under half of the shortfall, and the cause of the remainder is unknown. V, J and clone size were drawn from that table, and D and trimming were deduced from the DNA. The sample data list about 2 million clones, and 90% to 95% of these were observed just once. The top ten hold 0.13% of the sample.

The CDR3, from cysteine to phenylalanine, totals 13 residues. Here the CDR3 DNA is all that survives: 39 bases in frame from base 1. Trimming costs V 3 bases and J 1 base, and their ends lie 6 bases apart. The germline V gene gives CDR1 as SGHTA and CDR2 as FQGNSA. Healthy HIV-negative adults with no recently reported acute infections or vaccinations were included as donors. Only Caucasian adults living in Nashville, Tennessee, USA were represented among the donors. Magnetic negative selection was used to enrich CD4+ T cells, after which naive cells were positively selected on CD45RA and the negative fraction became the memory subset. After blood collection by leukapheresis, PBMCs were isolated using Ficoll-Histopaque density gradient centrifugation and then cryopreserved in the vapor phase of liquid nitrogen. Purity and quantity of every magnetically sorted T cell population were checked by analytical flow cytometry. Each sorted fraction had its genomic DNA isolated and then quantified by UV absorbance on a Nanodrop 2000c.

The sequence links TRBV7-2 to TRBJ1-1; the best D guess is TRBD1, with 5 bases matching. This receptor was identified in a man aged 18-30 years in good health. Source material: naive CD4+ T cells sorted from blood. The cell subset or site label for this specimen denotes: CD45RA+ positively selected. The CDR3 has the sequence CASSFGTNTEAFF. The DNA sequence is TGTGCCAGCAGCTTCGGGACGAACACTGAAGCTTTCTTT.